This T cell receptor beta chain was sequenced in a study of human T cells and chemical hapten exposure (dated by TCRdb to the early 2020s). Notes on the research overall: For sensitization, 2% DPC in acetone was applied to a 2 cm by 2 cm area of upper inner arm skin. The mostly female patient cohort included alopecia areata with under or over 50% scalp involvement, alopecia totalis and alopecia universalis. In alopecia patients, the study followed how the peripheral blood TCR repertoire changed in vivo over primary and secondary sensitization to diphenylcyclopropenone (DPC), a hapten. Twenty-nine alopecia patients provided blood for TCR sequencing at one to four time points (pre-sensitization, 2, 6 and 24 weeks). Libraries were pooled for sequencing, and variation in per-sample TCR yields was attributed mainly to small differences in library volumes within the pool. Patients additionally received weekly therapeutic DPC doses to the scalp throughout the approximately 25-week study period. Patch testing was done on the upper back using Finn chambers containing 0.01% DPC, and results were scored after 6 days according to International Contact Dermatitis Research Group standards. Patient blood was sampled pre-sensitization (week 0) and at 2, 6 and about 24 weeks after DPC sensitization. The investigation overall reported the following: Compared with pre-sensitization or healthy control sets, expanded TCRs formed significantly more large CDR3 similarity clusters, which is consistent with antigen-driven responses. No change with DPC sensitization was found in the number of TCRs above 1 in 1000 frequency, and no evidence of global repertoire structure alterations was found. A positive correlation was found between the number of PT1 expanded TCRs and patch test score, with significance reached at thresholds 8, 16 and 32 but not 4. Because all patients had alopecia, a presumed autoimmune disease, the immune response of the patients might differ from that of healthy individuals. After repeated subsampling, the strength of the expansion versus patch-test correlation and the threshold at which it became significant changed.

The time point label of this sample denotes: patch test 3, about 24 weeks after DPC sensitization. The sample's treatment or condition label is to be understood as: therapeutic diphenylcyclopropenone sensitization with weekly scalp DPC. At each patch-test visit, blood was drawn before the patch test was applied. To be eligible, patients had to be aged 18 to 70, diagnosed with alopecia and judged suitable for DPC therapy, while pregnant patients were excluded. Unfractionated whole blood was collected in Tempus Blood RNA tubes, and total RNA was extracted from that blood. The CDR3 holds 14 amino acids from the cysteine to the phenylalanine. Of all the DNA, just the CDR3 is kept, 42 bases in frame from base 1. V lost 5 bases and J lost 3 bases; the stretch between them is 12 bases long. The germline V gene provides CDR1 SGHVS and CDR2 FNYEAQ. The method was RACE. The data were produced on a NextSeq 500. During library preparation, unique molecular identifiers were attached to individual cDNA molecules so that TCRs could be counted in a quantitative, reproducible way. Both TCR alpha and TCR beta chains were sequenced from each blood RNA sample. Under the source paper's analysis protocol: The median number of TCRs per sample was roughly 94,000, ranging from roughly 23,224 to 700,000. V, J and CDR3 annotation of the TCR reads was performed with the Decombinator software suite. For PS versus PT1 abundance plots, all samples were subsampled to the same number of TCRs (28,000). TCRs were defined as expanded if absent before sensitization and observed at least eight times at the 2-week time point. Clones were called with MiXCR by TCRdb after fastp trimmed the public reads at Q25, and only in-frame beta chains were retained. Each entry is one CDR3 protein sequence, shown with its most common DNA and genes. The V and J calls reflect TCRdb's pipeline rather than the authors' work. The sample records 85,000 to 100,000 distinct CDR3 sequences, 27% of which are singletons. Around a tenth of the sample belongs to the ten largest clones.

With respect to this clonotype: Its antigen remains unidentified. No much larger clone is present one base from it, and per-base qualities are unavailable.

The rearrangement combines TRBV7-6 with TRBJ2-3; a weak D assignment points to TRBD2 (5 bases agree). The clonotype was recovered from a man between 35 and 55 years old with alopecia areata. Some clones in this sample may be carry-over from other donors' samples. Sample: whole blood, taken in connection with sensitization to the hapten diphenylcyclopropenone (DPC). The CDR3 corresponds to CASSPDRETDTQYF. At the DNA level, the sequence is TGTGCCAGCAGCCCGGACCGGGAAACAGATACGCAGTATTTT.